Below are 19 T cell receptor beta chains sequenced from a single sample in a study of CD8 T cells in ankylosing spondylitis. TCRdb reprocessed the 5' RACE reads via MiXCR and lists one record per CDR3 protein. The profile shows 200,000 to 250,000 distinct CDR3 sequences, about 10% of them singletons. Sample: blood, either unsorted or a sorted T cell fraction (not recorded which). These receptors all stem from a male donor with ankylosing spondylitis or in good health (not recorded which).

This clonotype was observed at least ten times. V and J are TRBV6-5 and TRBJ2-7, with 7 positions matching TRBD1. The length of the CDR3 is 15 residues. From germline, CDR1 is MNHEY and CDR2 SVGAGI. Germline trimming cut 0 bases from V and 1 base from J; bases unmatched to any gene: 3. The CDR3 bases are TGTGCCAGCAGTTACTCGAGACAGGGATCCTACGAGCAGTACTTC. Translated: CASSYSRQGSYEQYF.

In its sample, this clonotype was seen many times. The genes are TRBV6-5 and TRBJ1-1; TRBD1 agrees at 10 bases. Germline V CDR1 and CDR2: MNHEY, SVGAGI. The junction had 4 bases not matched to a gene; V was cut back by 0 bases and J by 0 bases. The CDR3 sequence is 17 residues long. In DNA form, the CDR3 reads TGTGCCAGCAGTTACTCGCGGGACAGGGGCCTGAACACTGAAGCTTTCTTT. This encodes CASSYSRDRGLNTEAFF.

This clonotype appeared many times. The CDR3 spells CASRWDTDYRGGDNEQFF. As DNA, the CDR3 is TGTGCCAGCAGATGGGACACGGATTACCGCGGGGGTGACAATGAGCAGTTCTTC. The chain is built from TRBV12-3 or TRBV12-4 and TRBJ2-1; a weak D match, TRBD2 (7 bases). CDR3 length: 18 amino acids. The V gene lost 6 bases and the J gene lost 5 bases, with 26 bases spanning the gap.

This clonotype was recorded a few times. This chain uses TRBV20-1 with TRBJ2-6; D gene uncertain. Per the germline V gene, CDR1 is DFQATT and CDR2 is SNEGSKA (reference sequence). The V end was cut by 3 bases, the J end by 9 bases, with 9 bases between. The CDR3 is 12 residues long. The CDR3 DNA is TGCAGTGCTAGCGACCCGAACAACGTCCTGACTTTC. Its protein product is CSASDPNNVLTF.

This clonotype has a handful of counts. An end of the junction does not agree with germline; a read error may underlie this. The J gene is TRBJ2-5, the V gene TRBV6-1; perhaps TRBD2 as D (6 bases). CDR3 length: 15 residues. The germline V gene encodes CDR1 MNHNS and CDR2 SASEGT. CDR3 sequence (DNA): TGTGCCAGCAATGAAGGGACTGCGTACCAAGAGACCCAGTACTTC. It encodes CASNEGTAYQETQYF.

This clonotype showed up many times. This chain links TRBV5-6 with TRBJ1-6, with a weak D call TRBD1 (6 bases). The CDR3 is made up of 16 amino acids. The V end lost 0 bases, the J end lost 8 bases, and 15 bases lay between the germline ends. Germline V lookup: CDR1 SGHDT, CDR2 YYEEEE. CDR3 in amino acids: CASSLVMGATDSPLHF. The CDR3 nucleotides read TGTGCCAGCAGCTTGGTGATGGGGGCAACAGATTCACCCCTCCACTTT.

This CDR3 is CSGGQEETQYF. CDR3 nucleotides: TGCAGTGGGGGACAGGAAGAGACCCAGTACTTC. The chain employs TRBV20-1 and TRBJ2-5; TRBD1 matches 8 bases. The germline CDR1 and CDR2 sequences are DFQATT and SNEGSKA (reference sequence). The CDR3 spans 11 residues. V was clipped by 7 bases and J by 3 bases; unmatched bases: 1.

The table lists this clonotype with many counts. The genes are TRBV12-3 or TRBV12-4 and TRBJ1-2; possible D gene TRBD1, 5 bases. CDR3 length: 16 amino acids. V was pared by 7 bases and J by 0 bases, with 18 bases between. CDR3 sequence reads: CASTGSGGYTNYGYTF. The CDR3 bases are TGTGCCAGCACCGGGAGCGGGGGATACACTAACTATGGCTACACCTTC.

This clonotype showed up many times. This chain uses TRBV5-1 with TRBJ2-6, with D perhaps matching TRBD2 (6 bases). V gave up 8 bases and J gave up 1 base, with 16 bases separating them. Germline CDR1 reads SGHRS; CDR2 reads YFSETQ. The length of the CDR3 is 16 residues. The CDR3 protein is CASKGLHFSGANVLTF. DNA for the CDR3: TGCGCCAGTAAGGGACTCCACTTTTCTGGGGCCAACGTCCTGACTTTC.

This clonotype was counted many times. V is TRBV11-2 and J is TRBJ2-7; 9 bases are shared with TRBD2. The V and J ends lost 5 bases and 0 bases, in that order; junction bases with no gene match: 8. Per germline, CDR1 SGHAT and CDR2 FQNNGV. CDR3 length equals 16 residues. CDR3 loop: CASSQPLAGSSYEQYF. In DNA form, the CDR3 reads TGTGCCAGCAGCCAGCCTCTAGCGGGGAGCTCCTACGAGCAGTACTTC.

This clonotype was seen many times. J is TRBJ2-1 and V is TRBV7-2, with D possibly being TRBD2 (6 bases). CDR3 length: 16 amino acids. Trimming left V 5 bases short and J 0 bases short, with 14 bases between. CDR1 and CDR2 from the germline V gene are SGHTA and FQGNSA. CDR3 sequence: CASSLLGGNSYNEQFF. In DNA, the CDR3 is TGTGCCAGCAGCCTTCTTGGGGGGAACTCCTACAATGAGCAGTTCTTC.

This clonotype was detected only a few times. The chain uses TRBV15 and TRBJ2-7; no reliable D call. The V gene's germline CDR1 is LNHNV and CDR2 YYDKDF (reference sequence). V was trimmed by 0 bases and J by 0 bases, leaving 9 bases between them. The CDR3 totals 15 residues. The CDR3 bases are TGTGCCACCAGCAGAGATGCGACCAGCTCCTACGAGCAGTACTTC. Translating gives CATSRDATSSYEQYF.

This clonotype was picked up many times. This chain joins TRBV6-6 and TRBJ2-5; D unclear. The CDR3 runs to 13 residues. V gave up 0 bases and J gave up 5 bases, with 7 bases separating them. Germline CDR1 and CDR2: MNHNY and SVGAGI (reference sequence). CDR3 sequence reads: CASSYSNPETQYF. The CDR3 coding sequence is TGTGCCAGCAGTTACTCGAACCCGGAGACCCAGTACTTC.

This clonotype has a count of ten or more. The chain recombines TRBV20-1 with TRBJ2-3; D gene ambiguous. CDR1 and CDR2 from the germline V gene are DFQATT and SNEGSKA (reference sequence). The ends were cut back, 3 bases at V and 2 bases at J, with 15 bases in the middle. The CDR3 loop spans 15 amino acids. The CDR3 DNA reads TGCAGTGCTAGTGTGGAGCCTTCTTTCACAGATACGCAGTATTTT. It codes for CSASVEPSFTDTQYF.

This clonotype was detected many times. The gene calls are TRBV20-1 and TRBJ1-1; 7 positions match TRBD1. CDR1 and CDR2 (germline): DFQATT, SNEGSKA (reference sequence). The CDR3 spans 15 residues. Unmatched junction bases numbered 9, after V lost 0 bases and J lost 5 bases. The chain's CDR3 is CSARDGDSAKTEAFF. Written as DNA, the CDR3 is TGCAGTGCTAGAGATGGGGACAGCGCGAAAACTGAAGCTTTCTTT.

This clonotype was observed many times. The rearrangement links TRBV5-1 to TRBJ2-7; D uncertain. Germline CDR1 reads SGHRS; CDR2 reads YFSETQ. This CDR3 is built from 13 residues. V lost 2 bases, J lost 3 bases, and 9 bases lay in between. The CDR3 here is CASSLGDRYEQYF. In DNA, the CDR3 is TGCGCCAGCAGCTTAGGAGATCGCTACGAGCAGTACTTC.

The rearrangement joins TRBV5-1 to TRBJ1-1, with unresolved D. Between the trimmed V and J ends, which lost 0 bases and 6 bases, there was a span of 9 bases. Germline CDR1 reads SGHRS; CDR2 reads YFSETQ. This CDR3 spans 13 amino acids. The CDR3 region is CASSLDRRPEAFF. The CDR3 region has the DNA TGCGCCAGCAGCTTGGACCGGAGACCTGAAGCTTTCTTT.

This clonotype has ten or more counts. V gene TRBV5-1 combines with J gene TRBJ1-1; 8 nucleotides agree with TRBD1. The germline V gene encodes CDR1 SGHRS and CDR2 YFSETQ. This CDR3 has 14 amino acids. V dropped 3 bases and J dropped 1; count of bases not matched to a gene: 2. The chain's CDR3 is CASSSDRANTEAFF. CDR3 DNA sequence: TGCGCCAGCAGCTCGGACAGGGCGAACACTGAAGCTTTCTTT. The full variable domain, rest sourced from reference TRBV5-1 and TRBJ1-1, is KAGVTQTPRYLIKTRGQQVTLSCSPISGHRSVSWYQQTPGQGLQFLFEYFSETQRNKGNFPGRFSGRQFSNSRSEMNVSTLELGDSALYLCASSSDRANTEAFFGQGTRLTVV.

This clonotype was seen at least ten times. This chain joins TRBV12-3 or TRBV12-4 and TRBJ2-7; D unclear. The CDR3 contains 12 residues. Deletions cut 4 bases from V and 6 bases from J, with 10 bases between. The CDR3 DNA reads TGTGCCAGCAGTTGGACCCCGGGCGAGCAGTACTTC. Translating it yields CASSWTPGEQYF.